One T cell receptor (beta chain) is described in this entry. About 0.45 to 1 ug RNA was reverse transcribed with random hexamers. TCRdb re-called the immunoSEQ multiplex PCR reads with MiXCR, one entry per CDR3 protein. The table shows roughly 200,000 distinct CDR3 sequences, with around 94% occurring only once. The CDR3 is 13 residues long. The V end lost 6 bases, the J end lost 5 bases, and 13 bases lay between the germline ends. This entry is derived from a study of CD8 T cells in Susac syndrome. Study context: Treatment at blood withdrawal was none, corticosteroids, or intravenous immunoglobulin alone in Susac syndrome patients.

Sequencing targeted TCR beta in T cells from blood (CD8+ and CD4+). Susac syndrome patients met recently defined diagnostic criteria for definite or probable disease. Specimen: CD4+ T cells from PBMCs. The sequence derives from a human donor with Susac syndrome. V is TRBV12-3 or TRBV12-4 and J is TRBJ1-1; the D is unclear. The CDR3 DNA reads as TGTGCCAGCAGCCCTCAACCGAGTACTGAAGCTTTCTTT. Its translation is CASSPQPSTEAFF.